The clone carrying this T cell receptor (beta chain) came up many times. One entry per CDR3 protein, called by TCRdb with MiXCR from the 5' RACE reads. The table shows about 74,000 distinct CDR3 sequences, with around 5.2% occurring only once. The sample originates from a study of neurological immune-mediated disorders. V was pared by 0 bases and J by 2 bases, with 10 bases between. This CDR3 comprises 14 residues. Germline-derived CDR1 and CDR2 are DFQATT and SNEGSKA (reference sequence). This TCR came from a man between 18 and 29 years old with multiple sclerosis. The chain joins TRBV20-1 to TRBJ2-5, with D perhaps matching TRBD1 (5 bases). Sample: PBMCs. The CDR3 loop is CSARDGQGQETQYF. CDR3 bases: TGCAGTGCTAGAGATGGCCAGGGTCAAGAGACCCAGTACTTC.